The rows below give T cell receptor beta chains drawn from one sample of a study of T cell responses to AZD1222 COVID-19 vaccine. The method was immunoSEQ multiplex PCR; TCRdb's version includes in-frame clones alone and lacks a portion of them. Here the sample spans 25,000 or so clones, 80% to 95% being singletons. The sequencing here drew on peripheral blood, taken 28 days after the second AZD1222 dose. These receptors all stem from an adult who received the AZD1222 COVID-19 vaccine. Each CDR3 is given with its conserved first and last residue. D genes are given only for firm matches. Size is omitted from some rows. Given values are once, few, many or a class for expanded clones.

d_gene: TRBD1
abundance: -
v_gene: TRBV5-8
j_gene: TRBJ1-3
CDR3nt: TGTGCCAGCAGCGCCGGGACAGACTCTGGAAACACCATATATTTT
CDR3aa: CASSAGTDSGNTIYF

d_gene: TRBD1
abundance: -
v_gene: TRBV5-4
j_gene: TRBJ2-5
CDR3nt: TGTGCCAGCAGGGACGGGACAGAAGAGACCCAGTACTTC
CDR3aa: CASRDGTEETQYF

d_gene: -
abundance: -
v_gene: TRBV19
j_gene: TRBJ1-2
CDR3nt: TGTGCCAGTAGTCGACAGGTAAACTATGGCTACACCTTC
CDR3aa: CASSRQVNYGYTF

d_gene: -
abundance: -
v_gene: TRBV6-5
j_gene: TRBJ2-1
CDR3nt: TGTGCCAGCCAAAAAGGAGACTGGGAGGTTGAGCAGTTCTTC
CDR3aa: CASQKGDWEVEQFF

d_gene: TRBD1
abundance: -
v_gene: TRBV4-1
j_gene: TRBJ1-2
CDR3nt: TGCGCCAGCAGCACCCGACAGGGGGATAATTATGGCTACACCTTC
CDR3aa: CASSTRQGDNYGYTF

d_gene: TRBD1
abundance: -
v_gene: TRBV28
j_gene: TRBJ2-5
CDR3nt: TGTGCCAGCAGCGACAGGGGGCGCGAGGAGACCCAGTACTTC
CDR3aa: CASSDRGREETQYF

d_gene: TRBD1
abundance: -
v_gene: TRBV5-6
j_gene: TRBJ1-2
CDR3nt: TGTGCCAGCAGCCAAGATGGGACAGCCAACTATGGCTACACCTTC
CDR3aa: CASSQDGTANYGYTF

d_gene: -
abundance: -
v_gene: TRBV6-5
j_gene: TRBJ1-3
CDR3nt: TGTGCCACCACAGGGCCCGGAAACACCATATATTTT
CDR3aa: CATTGPGNTIYF

d_gene: -
abundance: -
v_gene: TRBV29-1
j_gene: TRBJ2-7
CDR3nt: TGCAGCGTTCGGGGTGGCTACGAGCAGTACTTC
CDR3aa: CSVRGGYEQYF

d_gene: -
abundance: -
v_gene: TRBV27
j_gene: TRBJ2-3
CDR3nt: TGTGCCAGCAGCCCGCGCGAGAAGACCCGAGGGATTCAGTATTTT
CDR3aa: CASSPREKTRGIQYF

d_gene: TRBD1
abundance: -
v_gene: TRBV5-1
j_gene: TRBJ1-4
CDR3nt: TGCGCCAGCAGCTTGGGGGGACAGGGGGAAAAACTGTTTTTT
CDR3aa: CASSLGGQGEKLFF

d_gene: TRBD2
abundance: -
v_gene: TRBV11-3
j_gene: TRBJ2-1
CDR3nt: TGTGCCAGCAGCTCGGGACTAGCGGGAGATGAGCAGTTCTTC
CDR3aa: CASSSGLAGDEQFF

d_gene: -
abundance: -
v_gene: TRBV6-1
j_gene: TRBJ1-1
CDR3nt: TGTGCCAGCAGTGATGGGGGGGCAAACACTGAAGCTTTCTTT
CDR3aa: CASSDGGANTEAFF

d_gene: -
abundance: -
v_gene: TRBV7-9
j_gene: TRBJ2-2
CDR3nt: TGTGCCAGCAGCACCCCCAACAGGAACACCGGGGAGCTGTTTTTT
CDR3aa: CASSTPNRNTGELFF

d_gene: TRBD2
abundance: -
v_gene: TRBV6-2/TRBV6-3
j_gene: TRBJ2-5
CDR3nt: TGTGCCAGCAGCATCGGACTAGCGCGACAAGAGACCCAGTACTTC
CDR3aa: CASSIGLARQETQYF

d_gene: -
abundance: -
v_gene: TRBV6-1
j_gene: TRBJ2-6
CDR3nt: TGTGCCAGCAGTGGGTTACCCGGGTTCCCCTACTCTGGGGCCAACGTCCTGACTTTC
CDR3aa: CASSGLPGFPYSGANVLTF

d_gene: TRBD1
abundance: -
v_gene: TRBV6-6
j_gene: TRBJ2-7
CDR3nt: TGTGCCAGCAGGCGACCCGGACAGGGAGTCCACGAGCAGTACTTC
CDR3aa: CASRRPGQGVHEQYF

d_gene: -
abundance: -
v_gene: TRBV29-1
j_gene: TRBJ2-5
CDR3nt: TGCAGCGTTGACACTTGGGACACCGGCGGTCGAGAGACCCAGTACTTC
CDR3aa: CSVDTWDTGGRETQYF

d_gene: TRBD1
abundance: few
v_gene: TRBV4-3
j_gene: TRBJ1-2
CDR3nt: TGCGCCAGCAGCCAAGATCAGGAGACAGGGGTTGGCTACACCTTC
CDR3aa: CASSQDQETGVGYTF

d_gene: TRBD1
abundance: -
v_gene: TRBV13
j_gene: TRBJ1-4
CDR3nt: TGTGCCAGCAGCGCCTACAGGGGAACTAATGAAAAACTGTTTTTT
CDR3aa: CASSAYRGTNEKLFF

d_gene: TRBD1
abundance: -
v_gene: TRBV6-5
j_gene: TRBJ1-3
CDR3nt: TGTGCCAGCAGTTCGACAGGGGCCGGAAACACCATATATTTT
CDR3aa: CASSSTGAGNTIYF

d_gene: -
abundance: -
v_gene: TRBV6-2/TRBV6-3
j_gene: TRBJ2-3
CDR3nt: TGTGCCAGCAGTTACTCGGCAGGTCGAGATACGCAGTATTTT
CDR3aa: CASSYSAGRDTQYF

d_gene: -
abundance: -
v_gene: TRBV7-2
j_gene: TRBJ2-3
CDR3nt: TGTGCCAGCAGCTTAGCGATTAGCACAGATACGCAGTATTTT
CDR3aa: CASSLAISTDTQYF

d_gene: -
abundance: -
v_gene: TRBV19
j_gene: TRBJ1-2
CDR3nt: TGTGCCAGTAGTATGACAGAGTTGGCCTATGGCTACACCTTC
CDR3aa: CASSMTELAYGYTF

d_gene: -
abundance: once
v_gene: TRBV19
j_gene: TRBJ1-2
CDR3nt: TGTGCCAGTAGTCCCCTACGTGAGGCCGCCTATGGCTACACCTTC
CDR3aa: CASSPLREAAYGYTF

d_gene: -
abundance: -
v_gene: TRBV18
j_gene: TRBJ2-3
CDR3nt: TGTGCCAGCTCACCACCAACAGGAAGCACAGATACGCAGTATTTT
CDR3aa: CASSPPTGSTDTQYF

d_gene: -
abundance: -
v_gene: TRBV1
j_gene: TRBJ1-6
CDR3nt: TGCACCAGCAGCCAAGATACAGGGAATAATTCACCCCTCCACTTT
CDR3aa: CTSSQDTGNNSPLHF

d_gene: TRBD1
abundance: -
v_gene: TRBV7-2
j_gene: TRBJ2-2
CDR3nt: TGTGCCAGCAGCTTAACAGGGGGCGGCACCGGGGAGCTGTTTTTT
CDR3aa: CASSLTGGGTGELFF

d_gene: TRBD2
abundance: -
v_gene: TRBV2
j_gene: TRBJ2-1
CDR3nt: TGTGCCAGCAGGTTAGCGGGAGCCCTCAACAATGAGCAGTTCTTC
CDR3aa: CASRLAGALNNEQFF

d_gene: -
abundance: -
v_gene: TRBV6-5
j_gene: TRBJ1-5
CDR3nt: TGTGCCAGCAGTCAGCACGATCAGCCCCAGCATTTT
CDR3aa: CASSQHDQPQHF

d_gene: -
abundance: -
v_gene: TRBV12-3/TRBV12-4
j_gene: TRBJ1-3
CDR3nt: TGTGCCAGCAGTTTTGGCGCTGGAAACACCATATATTTT
CDR3aa: CASSFGAGNTIYF

d_gene: -
abundance: once
v_gene: TRBV3-1/TRBV3-2
j_gene: TRBJ1-1
CDR3nt: TGTGCCAGCGGCATACAGGGTGTGAACACTGAAGCTTTCTTT
CDR3aa: CASGIQGVNTEAFF

d_gene: -
abundance: -
v_gene: TRBV7-3
j_gene: TRBJ1-2
CDR3nt: TGTGCCAGCAGCTTAGAGTCCGAGGGCTACACCTTC
CDR3aa: CASSLESEGYTF

d_gene: -
abundance: -
v_gene: TRBV11-3
j_gene: TRBJ2-2
CDR3nt: TGTGCCAGCAGCCCCCACACCGGGGAGCTGTTTTTT
CDR3aa: CASSPHTGELFF

d_gene: -
abundance: -
v_gene: TRBV14
j_gene: TRBJ2-1
CDR3nt: TGTGCCAGCAGCCAAGCCCGGGGAGCTCGCCACAATGAGCAGTTCTTC
CDR3aa: CASSQARGARHNEQFF

d_gene: -
abundance: -
v_gene: TRBV2
j_gene: TRBJ1-5
CDR3nt: TGTGCCAGCAGGGAGGGGAGGGGCCGACATCAGCCCCAGCATTTT
CDR3aa: CASREGRGRHQPQHF

d_gene: TRBD2
abundance: few
v_gene: TRBV4-2
j_gene: TRBJ2-2
CDR3nt: TGTGCCAGCAGCCAAGTTCTAGCGGCGAACACCGGGGAGCTGTTTTTT
CDR3aa: CASSQVLAANTGELFF

d_gene: TRBD1
abundance: few
v_gene: TRBV9
j_gene: TRBJ2-2
CDR3nt: TGTGCCAGCAGCGTGGAGGCCCGGGACAGCTACGGGGAGCTGTTTTTT
CDR3aa: CASSVEARDSYGELFF

d_gene: -
abundance: -
v_gene: TRBV18
j_gene: TRBJ2-1
CDR3nt: TGTGCCAGCAGTTCAAACAATGAGCAGTTCTTC
CDR3aa: CASSSNNEQFF

d_gene: -
abundance: -
v_gene: TRBV3-1/TRBV3-2
j_gene: TRBJ2-5
CDR3nt: TGTGCCAGCAGCCAAGGTACGGGTCCCCAAGAGACCCAGTACTTC
CDR3aa: CASSQGTGPQETQYF

d_gene: -
abundance: -
v_gene: TRBV28
j_gene: TRBJ2-2
CDR3nt: TGTGCCAGCAGCCAGACTCGGGGGATGGCCACCGGGGAGCTGTTTTTT
CDR3aa: CASSQTRGMATGELFF

d_gene: TRBD2
abundance: -
v_gene: TRBV5-5
j_gene: TRBJ2-7
CDR3nt: TGTGCCAGCAGCTTGGGCGGGACTAGCCGCGAGCAGTACTTC
CDR3aa: CASSLGGTSREQYF

d_gene: -
abundance: -
v_gene: TRBV6-2/TRBV6-3
j_gene: TRBJ2-1
CDR3nt: TGTGCCAGCAGTTCGGGAAGTGCCCCTGATGAGCAGTTCTTC
CDR3aa: CASSSGSAPDEQFF

d_gene: -
abundance: -
v_gene: TRBV28
j_gene: TRBJ1-1
CDR3nt: TGTGCCAGCAGCCCGGCGGGTTCGATCAAAACTGAAGCTTTCTTT
CDR3aa: CASSPAGSIKTEAFF

d_gene: -
abundance: few
v_gene: TRBV19
j_gene: TRBJ1-5
CDR3nt: TGTGCCAGTAGTATGTGGTCACAGGGAGAGGGTCAGCCCCAGCATTTT
CDR3aa: CASSMWSQGEGQPQHF